These 3 T cell receptor beta chains share one sample of origin, sequenced in a study of cytomegalovirus exposure and HLA in healthy donors. With 60 Vbeta and 13 Jbeta primers, the PCR was carried out. Data came from immunoSEQ multiplex PCR; TCRdb stores just in-frame clones and leaves some out. This sample carries some 170,000 clones, around 77% of them seen once, and the ten largest clones take under 2%. Input material: PBMCs. The receptors come from a woman aged 25 to 39 in good health and CMV-seronegative.

V is TRBV12-5 and J is TRBJ2-1; D is unclear. This CDR3 contains 15 residues. Germline V gives CDR1 LGHNT, CDR2 FRNRAP. Between the trimmed V and J ends, which lost 4 bases and 0 bases, there was a span of 10 bases. DNA for the CDR3: TGTGCTAGTGGTTCCCCAGTGGTCTCCTACAATGAGCAGTTCTTC. The encoded protein is CASGSPVVSYNEQFF.

The gene calls are TRBV4-1 and TRBJ2-1; unclear D gene. The V and J ends lost 4 bases and 9 bases respectively, with 10 bases between them. This CDR3 comprises 12 residues. Germline V gene lookup returns CDR1 MGHRA and CDR2 YSYEKL. The chain's CDR3 is CASSLPASEQFF. In DNA, the CDR3 is TGCGCCAGCAGCCTCCCGGCTAGTGAGCAGTTCTTC.

This clone was seen a few times. The chain's CDR3 is CASRRDRGNTEAFF. CDR3 nucleotide sequence: TGTGCCAGCAGGAGGGACAGGGGTAACACTGAAGCTTTCTTT. This chain joins TRBV28 and TRBJ1-1, with 10 bases lining up with TRBD1. CDR1 MDHEN and CDR2 SYDVKM come from the germline V gene. The ends lost 6 bases at V and 2 bases at J; junction bases unmatched: 3. The CDR3 has 14 amino acids.